These T cell receptor beta chains were read from a single sample in a study of shared clonotypes between healthy human individuals. Produced via immunoSEQ multiplex PCR; TCRdb's table is partial and in-frame only. The top ten hold roughly 0.14% of the sample, which has a few million clones, 90% to 95% seen once. Sequencing was carried out using naive CD4+ T cells sorted from blood. These receptors originate from a man aged 18 to 29 in good health. Both conserved end residues are part of each CDR3. The order of the fields is V gene, D gene, J gene, clone size, CDR3 DNA, CDR3 protein. D genes are given only for firm matches. Size tells how often a clone was seen (once, few, many) or the class of an expanded clone, and some rows leave it out.

TRBV2	-	TRBJ1-3	-	TGTGCCAGCAGTGCCGGACAGACTCCAGGAAACACCATATATTTT	CASSAGQTPGNTIYF
TRBV5-1	TRBD2	TRBJ2-1	-	TGCGCCAGCAGCTTACTAGCGGGAGTGGTAGATGAGCAGTTCTTC	CASSLLAGVVDEQFF
TRBV10-3	-	TRBJ2-1	-	TGTGCCATCAGTGCTGGACAGATCAATGAGCAGTTCTTC	CAISAGQINEQFF
TRBV30	-	TRBJ1-1	-	TGTGCCCTCTCCCCCGGACCGGAGAACACTGAAGCTTTCTTT	CALSPGPENTEAFF
TRBV9	-	TRBJ2-1	-	TGTGCCAGCAGCCCCCACCCCTCGGGGGGCGGGGAGCAGTTCTTC	CASSPHPSGGGEQFF
TRBV7-2	TRBD1	TRBJ1-1	once	TGTGCCAGCAGCTCAGGATTCAGGGGGAGTGGCACTGAAGCTTTCTTT	CASSSGFRGSGTEAFF
TRBV28	-	TRBJ1-2	-	TGTGCCAGCAACGCGCTCGGGTACGACTATGGCTACACCTTC	CASNALGYDYGYTF
TRBV7-9	-	TRBJ1-2	-	TGTGCCAGCAGCTTAGAGCTCTATGGCTACACCTTC	CASSLELYGYTF
TRBV7-9	TRBD2	TRBJ2-5	once	TGTGCCAGCAGCTTCGGAACTAGCGGGGGTCCAGAGACCCAGTACTTC	CASSFGTSGGPETQYF
TRBV27	-	TRBJ1-2	-	TGTGCCAGCAGCCCAACCCCACAGGGTGGGGGCTACACCTTC	CASSPTPQGGGYTF
TRBV27	TRBD1	TRBJ2-5	-	TGTGCCAGCAGTCCTCGGACAGGGGGTGAGACCCAGTACTTC	CASSPRTGGETQYF
TRBV21-1	-	TRBJ2-5	-	TGTGCCAGCACCCCCAGACTGGAACTACAAGAGACCCAGTACTTC	CASTPRLELQETQYF
TRBV10-3	TRBD1	TRBJ1-4	-	TGTGCCATCAGTGAGTCAGGGGGACAGAATGAAAAACTGTTTTTT	CAISESGGQNEKLFF
TRBV5-1	-	TRBJ2-5	-	TGCGCCAGCAGCTTGGCTGGGATCAGTCGTATGGAGACCCAGTACTTC	CASSLAGISRMETQYF
TRBV5-6	-	TRBJ2-2	-	TGTGCCAGCAGTTCCGACAGGAACACCGGGGAGCTGTTTTTT	CASSSDRNTGELFF
TRBV7-2	TRBD1	TRBJ2-1	-	TGTGCCAGCAGCCCGGACAGGGACCCCTACAATGAGCAGTTCTTC	CASSPDRDPYNEQFF
TRBV19	-	TRBJ1-3	-	TGTGCCAGTAGTATGTCCTTCGGGCGGATCTCTGGAAACACCATATATTTT	CASSMSFGRISGNTIYF
TRBV25-1	-	TRBJ1-4	-	TGTGCCAGCAGTGAATCGGGTCCACGGGAAAAACTGTTTTTT	CASSESGPREKLFF
TRBV10-3	TRBD1	TRBJ2-7	-	TGTGCCATCAGTGTTCCGGGACAGGGGTGGGAGCAGTACTTC	CAISVPGQGWEQYF
TRBV5-1	-	TRBJ2-1	-	TGCGCCAGCAGCTTGGGGGGCGACACCTCCTACAATGAGCAGTTCTTC	CASSLGGDTSYNEQFF
TRBV7-3	TRBD2	TRBJ2-7	-	TGTGCCAGCAGCTTGGAGGTAGCGGGGGGATACGAGCAGCACTTC	CASSLEVAGGYEQHF
TRBV7-8	TRBD2	TRBJ2-1	-	TGTGCCAGCAGCTTAGCCACTAGCGGGAGCGGCAATGAGCAGTTCTTC	CASSLATSGSGNEQFF
TRBV6-1	-	TRBJ1-1	-	TGTGCCAGCAGTGAACAAGGGCAGATGAACACTGAAGCTTTCTTT	CASSEQGQMNTEAFF
TRBV18	-	TRBJ1-6	once	TGTGCCAGCTCACCAGGCTCAGGCGTAAATTCACCCCTCCACTTT	CASSPGSGVNSPLHF
TRBV7-9	TRBD1	TRBJ2-3	-	TGTGCCAGCGGAATGACAGGGGGCAGCACAGATACGCAGTATTTT	CASGMTGGSTDTQYF
TRBV9	-	TRBJ2-3	-	TGTGCCAGCAGCGTGGGACCTCGCACAGATACGCAGTATTTT	CASSVGPRTDTQYF
TRBV12-1	-	TRBJ2-7	-	TGTGGCACACCCACCCAAGCTGGAAGCGAGCAGTACTTC	CGTPTQAGSEQYF
TRBV6-4	-	TRBJ1-1	-	TGTGCCAGCAGTGACTTATCTGTAGGTCTGACGAACACTGAAGCTTTCTTT	CASSDLSVGLTNTEAFF
TRBV30	TRBD1	TRBJ1-6	-	TGTGCCTGGAGCGGACAGGGAAACCATTCACCCCTCCACTTT	CAWSGQGNHSPLHF
TRBV6-5	TRBD1	TRBJ1-2	-	TGTGCCAGCAGTACTCCGGACAGGGGAAACTATGGCTACACCTTC	CASSTPDRGNYGYTF
TRBV18	-	TRBJ1-4	-	TGTGCCAGCTCACCAGTTCCACAGTCAACTAATGAAAAACTGTTTTTT	CASSPVPQSTNEKLFF
TRBV30	-	TRBJ1-1	few	TGTGCCTGGGGGATGAACACTGAAGCTTTCTTT	CAWGMNTEAFF
TRBV18	-	TRBJ1-5	once	TGTGCCAGCTCACCAGGAGTGACGCATCAGCCCCAGCATTTT	CASSPGVTHQPQHF
TRBV27	-	TRBJ1-5	-	TGTGCCAGCAGTTTATCAGGAACGGTTAGCAATCAGCCCCAGCATTTT	CASSLSGTVSNQPQHF
TRBV11-2	-	TRBJ2-7	-	TGTGCCAGCAGCGGCTGGACTCGCGAGCAGTACTTC	CASSGWTREQYF
TRBV9	-	TRBJ2-5	-	TGTGCCAGCAGCCCCCCTGGGACTCGCGGGGAGACCCAGTACTTC	CASSPPGTRGETQYF
TRBV9	-	TRBJ2-6	-	TGTGCCAGCAGCGTAGAGTCTGGGGCCAACGTCCTGACTTTC	CASSVESGANVLTF
TRBV6-5	TRBD1	TRBJ1-1	-	TGTGCCAGCAGTTGGGACAGTAACACTGAAGCTTTCTTT	CASSWDSNTEAFF
TRBV27	TRBD1	TRBJ1-2	-	TGTGCCAGCAGTTCAATCCGGGGACAGATACACTATGGCTACACCTTC	CASSSIRGQIHYGYTF
TRBV29-1	-	TRBJ1-1	-	TGCAGCGTTCGATCCCCGGGGAGGGTCGGGCACACTGAAGCTTTCTTT	CSVRSPGRVGHTEAFF
TRBV6-5	TRBD1	TRBJ1-6	once	TGTGCCAGCAGCGGGACAGGGTCCCTCCCCCTCCACTTT	CASSGTGSLPLHF
TRBV6-6	TRBD1	TRBJ1-2	-	TGTGCCAGCAGCCACAGGGGACAGGGGGCTGATGGCTACACCTTC	CASSHRGQGADGYTF
TRBV9	TRBD1	TRBJ2-7	-	TGTGCCAGCAGCCCACAGGGGGCGGTCACCTACGAGCAGTACTTC	CASSPQGAVTYEQYF
TRBV30	-	TRBJ2-7	-	TGTGCCTGGGGTCGGAGAGGGGAGCAGTACTTC	CAWGRRGEQYF
TRBV5-4	TRBD2	TRBJ2-3	-	TGTGCCAGCAGCCTAGGACTAGCGACAGATACGCAGTATTTT	CASSLGLATDTQYF
TRBV19	-	TRBJ2-6	-	TGTGCCAGTAGTATACAACAGGGACGGTTCTCATCGGCCAACGTCCTGACTTTC	CASSIQQGRFSSANVLTF